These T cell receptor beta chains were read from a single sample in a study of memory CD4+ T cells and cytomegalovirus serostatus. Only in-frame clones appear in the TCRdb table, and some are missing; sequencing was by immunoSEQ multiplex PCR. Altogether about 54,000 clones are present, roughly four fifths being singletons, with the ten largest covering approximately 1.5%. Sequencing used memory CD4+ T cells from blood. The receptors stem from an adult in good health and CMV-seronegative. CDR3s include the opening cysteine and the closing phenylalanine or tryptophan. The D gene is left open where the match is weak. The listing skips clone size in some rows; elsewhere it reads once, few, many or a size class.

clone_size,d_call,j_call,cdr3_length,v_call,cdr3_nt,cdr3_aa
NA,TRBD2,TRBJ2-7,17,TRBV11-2,TGTGCCAGCAGCTTAGGCAGGACTAGCGGGAGGGCCTCCGAGCAGTACTTC,CASSLGRTSGRASEQYF
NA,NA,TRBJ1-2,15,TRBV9,TGTGCCAGCAGCGTAGCCCCCGGACACCCGGAGGGCTACACCTTC,CASSVAPGHPEGYTF
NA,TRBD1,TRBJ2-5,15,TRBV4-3,TGCGCCAGCAGCCCGAGGGACAGGGGCCAAGAGACCCAGTACTTC,CASSPRDRGQETQYF
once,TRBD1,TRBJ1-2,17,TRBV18,TGTGCCAGCTCACCTTTCCGGGACAGGGAGCCGAACTATGGCTACACCTTC,CASSPFRDREPNYGYTF
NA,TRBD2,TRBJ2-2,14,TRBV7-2,TGTGCCAGCATGGCGGGAGTGAACACCGGGGAGCTGTTTTTT,CASMAGVNTGELFF
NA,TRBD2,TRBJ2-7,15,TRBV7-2,TGTGCCAGCAGCTTAAGTGGCGGGGGGGCCGGTGAGCAGTACTTC,CASSLSGGGAGEQYF
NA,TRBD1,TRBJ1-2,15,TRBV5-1,TGCGCCAGCAGCTCCCCGGGACAGGGGGACTATGGCTACACCTTC,CASSSPGQGDYGYTF
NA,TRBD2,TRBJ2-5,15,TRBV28,TGTGCCAGCAGTTTATCGGGGGGGAGTGCAGAGACCCAGTACTTC,CASSLSGGSAETQYF
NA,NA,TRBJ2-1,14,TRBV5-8,TGTGCCAGCACTTTGATGAACTCCTACAATGAGCAGTTCTTC,CASTLMNSYNEQFF
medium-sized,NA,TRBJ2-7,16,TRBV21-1,TGTGCCAGCAGCAAACCCGTTTGGGGTGTCACCTACGAGCAGTACTTC,CASSKPVWGVTYEQYF
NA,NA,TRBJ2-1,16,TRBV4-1,TGCGCCAGCAGCCAAGATCTTAGACCTACCTACAATGAGCAGTTCTTC,CASSQDLRPTYNEQFF
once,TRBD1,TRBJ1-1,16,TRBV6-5,TGTGCCAGCAGTTACTTAAACACAGGGGTAGGCACTGAAGCTTTCTTT,CASSYLNTGVGTEAFF
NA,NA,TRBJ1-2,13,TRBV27,TGTGCCAGCAGTTTGGGCAGGGACTATGGCTACACCTTC,CASSLGRDYGYTF
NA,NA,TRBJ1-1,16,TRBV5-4,TGTGCCAGCAGCTTGGGTTCAGGGTTCATGAACACTGAAGCTTTCTTT,CASSLGSGFMNTEAFF
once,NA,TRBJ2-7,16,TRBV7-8,TGTGCCAGCAGCTTAGCGATAGCGATGAGCTCCTACGAGCAGTACTTC,CASSLAIAMSSYEQYF
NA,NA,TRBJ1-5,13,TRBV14,TGTGCCAGCAGCCAAGGGTTGGATCAGCCCCAGCATTTT,CASSQGLDQPQHF
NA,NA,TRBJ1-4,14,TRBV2,TGTGCCAGCAGGCCACAGCTAACTAATGAAAAACTGTTTTTT,CASRPQLTNEKLFF
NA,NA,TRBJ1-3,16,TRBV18,TGTGCCAGCTCACCACAATCCGAAGGGTCTGGAAACACCATATATTTT,CASSPQSEGSGNTIYF
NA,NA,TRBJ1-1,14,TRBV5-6,TGTGCCAGCAGCTTGGACAGACTGAACACTGAAGCTTTCTTT,CASSLDRLNTEAFF
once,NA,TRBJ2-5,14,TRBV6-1,TGTGCCAGCAGTGATGGACTCACACTAGAGACCCAGTACTTC,CASSDGLTLETQYF
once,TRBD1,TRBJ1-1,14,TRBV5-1,TGCGCCAGCAGCCGAACAGGGGCGGGCACTGAAGCTTTCTTT,CASSRTGAGTEAFF
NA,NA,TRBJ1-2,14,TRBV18,TGTGCCAGCTCACTTGGTAATGGGAACTATGGCTACACCTTC,CASSLGNGNYGYTF
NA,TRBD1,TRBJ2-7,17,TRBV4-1,TGCGCCAGCAGCCTAGGTTCAGGCAGGGGGTATAAATACGAGCAGTACTTC,CASSLGSGRGYKYEQYF
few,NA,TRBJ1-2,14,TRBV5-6,TGTGCCAGCAGCTTGAACAGGGCGAACTATGGCTACACCTTC,CASSLNRANYGYTF
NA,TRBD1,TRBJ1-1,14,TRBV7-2,TGTGCCAGCAGCTTAGGAGGGGGCGGCCCTAAAGCTTTCTTT,CASSLGGGGPKAFF
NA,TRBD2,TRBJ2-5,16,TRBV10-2,TGCGCCAGCAGTGACGGGGGAGGGAGAGACGGAGAGACCCAGTACTTC,CASSDGGGRDGETQYF
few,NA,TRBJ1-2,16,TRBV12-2,TGTGCAAGTCGCAAAACGACAGGGGGGCCTAACTATGGCTACACCTTC,CASRKTTGGPNYGYTF
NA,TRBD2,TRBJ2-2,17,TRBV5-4,TGTGCCAGCAGCGGCGGGACTAGCGGGGGGCGGACCGGGGAGCTGTTTTTT,CASSGGTSGGRTGELFF
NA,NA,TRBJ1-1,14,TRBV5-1,TGCGCCAGCAGAGTGACGGGGAGGGAAGCTGAAGCTTTCTTT,CASRVTGREAEAFF
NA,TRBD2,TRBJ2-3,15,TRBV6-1,TGTGCCAGCAAAACTAGCGGCTCTAGCACAGATACGCAGTATTTT,CASKTSGSSTDTQYF
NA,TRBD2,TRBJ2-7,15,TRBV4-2,TGTGCCAGCAGCCAAGTTAGCGGGGGGGCTTACGAGCAGTACTTC,CASSQVSGGAYEQYF
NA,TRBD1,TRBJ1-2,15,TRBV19,TGTGCCAGTAGTTCACCAGGGGGATTGGGCTATGGCTACACCTTC,CASSSPGGLGYGYTF
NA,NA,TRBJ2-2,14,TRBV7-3,TGTGCCAGCAGCCTAACTAGGAACACCGGGGAGCTGTTTTTT,CASSLTRNTGELFF
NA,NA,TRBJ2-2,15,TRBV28,TGTGCCAGCAGTCGCGAAGGGGACTTCTACGGGGAGCTGTTTTTT,CASSREGDFYGELFF